This T cell receptor (beta chain) was identified in a study of blood T cell repertoires in COVID-19. Study overall: Samples taken during acute and convalescent COVID-19 were collected in the United States, Italy and Spain. T cells, B-cell-depleted T cells, or PBMCs supplied cDNA or gDNA.

As concerns this clone: The same CDR3 is also encoded by other DNA sequences in this sample.

Assay: immunoSEQ multiplex PCR; the TCRdb copy retains only in-frame clones and omits some. The top ten hold roughly 4% of the sample, which has approximately 220,000 clones, about 90% seen once. Trimming at V came to 4 bases and at J to 7 bases, leaving 0 bases not matched to a gene. The germline V gene encodes CDR1 SEHNR and CDR2 FQNEAQ (reference sequence). This CDR3 contains 11 residues. Individuals aged roughly 18 to 90 years were recruited from around 22 US areas. Grouping used clinical history reported by participants in a survey and questionnaire. This receptor was obtained from a woman in her 30s with acute COVID-19. What was sequenced was PBMCs or T cells enriched from blood (not recorded which). The chain uses TRBV7-9 and TRBJ1-2; 7 bases are a match to TRBD1. The CDR3 coding sequence is TGTGCCAGCAGCTCAGGGGGTGGCTACACCTTC. Protein product: CASSSGGGYTF.